The clone carrying this TCR beta chain appeared many times. It was RNA transcripts that yielded the amplified TCR beta CDR3 regions. RT-PCR in the first round (using the HTBI primer set) targeted the TCR CDR3. One entry per CDR3 protein results from TCRdb running MiXCR on the multiplex PCR reads. The sample has 150,000 or so distinct CDR3 sequences; about 9.4% are singletons. The data stem from a study of T cells in Graves' hyperthyroidism and ophthalmopathy. It was uncontrolled infection, other autoimmune disease, pregnancy or lactation that excluded patients. The V and J ends lost 6 bases and 4 bases respectively, with 18 bases between them. The CDR3 covers 15 residues. The germline gives CDR1 SNHLY, CDR2 FYNNEI.

The V call is TRBV2, the J call TRBJ2-5; D is undetermined. Sample: blood. The receptor was isolated from a woman aged 18-30 years with Graves' hyperthyroidism that later progressed to Graves' ophthalmopathy. This chain's CDR3 is CASRQTGPGRETQYF. The CDR3 DNA is TGTGCCAGCAGACAAACTGGCCCCGGCAGAGAGACCCAGTACTTC.